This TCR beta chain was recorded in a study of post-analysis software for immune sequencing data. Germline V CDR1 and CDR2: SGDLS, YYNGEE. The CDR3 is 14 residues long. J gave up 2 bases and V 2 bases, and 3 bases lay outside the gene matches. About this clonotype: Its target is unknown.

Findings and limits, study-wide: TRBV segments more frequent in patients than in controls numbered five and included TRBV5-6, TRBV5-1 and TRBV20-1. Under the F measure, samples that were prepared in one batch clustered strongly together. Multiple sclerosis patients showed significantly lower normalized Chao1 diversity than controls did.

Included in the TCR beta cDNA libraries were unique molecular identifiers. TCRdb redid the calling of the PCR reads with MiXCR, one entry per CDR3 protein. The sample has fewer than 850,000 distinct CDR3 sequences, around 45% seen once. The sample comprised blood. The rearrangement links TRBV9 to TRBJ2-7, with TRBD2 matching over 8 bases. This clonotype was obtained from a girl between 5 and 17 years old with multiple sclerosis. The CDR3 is CASSVSGNPYEQYF. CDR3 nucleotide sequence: TGTGCCAGCAGCGTTAGCGGGAACCCCTACGAGCAGTACTTC.